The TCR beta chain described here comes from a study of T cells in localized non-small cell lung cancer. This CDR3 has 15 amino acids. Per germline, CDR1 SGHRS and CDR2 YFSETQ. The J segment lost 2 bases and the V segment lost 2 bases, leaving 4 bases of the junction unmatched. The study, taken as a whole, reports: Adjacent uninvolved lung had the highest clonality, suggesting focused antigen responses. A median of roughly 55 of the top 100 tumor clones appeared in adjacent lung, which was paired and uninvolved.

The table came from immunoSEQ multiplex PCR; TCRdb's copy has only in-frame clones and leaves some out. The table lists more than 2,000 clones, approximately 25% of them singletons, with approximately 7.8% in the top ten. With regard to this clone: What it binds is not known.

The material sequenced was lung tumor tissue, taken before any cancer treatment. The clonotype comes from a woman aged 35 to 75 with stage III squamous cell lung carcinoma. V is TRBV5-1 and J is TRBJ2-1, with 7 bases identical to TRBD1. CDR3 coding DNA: TGCGCCAGCAGCTTACAGGGGAATCCCTACAATGAGCAGTTCTTC. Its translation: CASSLQGNPYNEQFF.